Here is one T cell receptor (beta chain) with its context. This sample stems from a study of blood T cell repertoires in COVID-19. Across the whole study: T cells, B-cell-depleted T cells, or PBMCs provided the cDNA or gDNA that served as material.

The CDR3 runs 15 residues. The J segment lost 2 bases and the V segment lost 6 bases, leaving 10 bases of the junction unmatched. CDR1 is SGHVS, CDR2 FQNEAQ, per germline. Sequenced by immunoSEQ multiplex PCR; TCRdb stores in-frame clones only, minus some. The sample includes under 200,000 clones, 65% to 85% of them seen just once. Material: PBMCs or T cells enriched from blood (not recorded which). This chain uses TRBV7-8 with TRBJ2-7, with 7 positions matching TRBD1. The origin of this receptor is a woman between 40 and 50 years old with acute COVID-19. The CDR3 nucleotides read TGTGCCAGCAGGAGTCGACAGGGCCCAACCTACGAGCAGTACTTC. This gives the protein CASRSRQGPTYEQYF.